This entry lists 6 T cell receptor beta chains sequenced from one sample in a study of T-cell reconstitution after alpha-beta-depleted transplantation in children. The TCRbeta library was prepared with unique molecular identifiers. In TCRdb, the PCR reads were re-called with MiXCR into one record per CDR3 protein. The top ten clones hold around 23% of a sample with approximately 99,000 distinct CDR3 sequences, around 6.4% of them seen once. The sample here was PBMCs, mostly from graft donor cells, taken 360 days after TCRalphabeta/CD19-depleted stem cell transplant. The receptors shown here come from a male patient under 10 years old who had a stem cell transplant for acute lymphoblastic leukemia, so the T cells may come from the graft donor.

This clonotype was counted at least ten times. The V call is TRBV6-5, the J call TRBJ1-1, with TRBD1 matching over 8 bases. In germline, CDR1 is MNHEY, CDR2 SVGAGI. The ends lost 5 bases at V and 0 bases at J; junction bases unmatched: 2. This CDR3 is 14 amino acids long. CDR3 coding DNA: TGTGCCAGCAGTCAGACAGGGGTGAACACTGAAGCTTTCTTT. It is translated as CASSQTGVNTEAFF.

This clonotype was observed a few times. The chain carries TRBV7-8 and TRBJ1-5, with TRBD1 as a possible D gene (6 bases). The CDR3 is 15 residues long. Trimming cost V 5 bases and J 3 bases, with 14 bases left between them. Germline loops: CDR1 SGHVS, CDR2 FQNEAQ. CDR3 loop: CASSKVGGLNQPQHF. The CDR3 DNA follows: TGTGCCAGCAGCAAGGTTGGGGGGCTCAATCAGCCCCAGCATTTT. Drawing the rest from reference TRBV7-8 and TRBJ1-5, the complete variable domain is GAGVSQSPRYKVAKRGQDVALRCDPISGHVSLFWYQQALGQGPEFLTYFQNEAQLDKSGLPSDRFFAERPEGSVSTLKIQRTQQEDSAVYLCASSKVGGLNQPQHFGDGTRLSIL.

This clonotype was recorded at least ten times. The gene calls are TRBV10-3 and TRBJ2-1; D is ambiguous. V lost 2 bases and J 7 bases, leaving 3 bases between the germline ends. This CDR3 region has 11 residues. Germline values: CDR1 ENHRY, CDR2 SYGVKD. The CDR3 DNA reads as TGTGCCATCAGTGAGGGGAATGAGCAGTTCTTC. Its translation: CAISEGNEQFF.

V usage is TRBV7-9 and J usage is TRBJ2-2; D is uncertain. CDR3 length: 13 amino acids. Trimming took off 1 base at V and 4 bases at J, with 4 bases between the two ends. Germline values: CDR1 SEHNR, CDR2 FQNEAQ (reference sequence). CDR3 in DNA: TGTGCCAGCAGCTTAGTAAGCACCGGGGAGCTGTTTTTT. Protein sequence: CASSLVSTGELFF.

This clonotype was counted a few times. This chain uses TRBV6-1 with TRBJ2-7; 12 bases map to TRBD1. The CDR3 spans 16 residues. The V segment lost 8 bases and the J segment 5 bases; nucleotides outside the gene matches: 13. Germline assignment: CDR1 MNHNS and CDR2 SASEGT. The CDR3 sequence is CASRGAKGQGADEQYF. CDR3 coding DNA: TGTGCCAGCCGCGGGGCGAAGGGACAGGGGGCCGACGAGCAGTACTTC.

The DNA for the CDR3 is TGTGCCAGCAGTTATCGAGGGGGCTTCAATCAGCCCCAGCATTTT. Translated, it gives CASSYRGGFNQPQHF. The chain employs TRBV6-5 and TRBJ1-5; TRBD1 matches at 7 bases. Looked up from germline, CDR1 is MNHEY and CDR2 is SVGAGI. J lost 3 bases, V lost 3 bases, and 5 bases had no gene match. The CDR3 contains 15 residues.